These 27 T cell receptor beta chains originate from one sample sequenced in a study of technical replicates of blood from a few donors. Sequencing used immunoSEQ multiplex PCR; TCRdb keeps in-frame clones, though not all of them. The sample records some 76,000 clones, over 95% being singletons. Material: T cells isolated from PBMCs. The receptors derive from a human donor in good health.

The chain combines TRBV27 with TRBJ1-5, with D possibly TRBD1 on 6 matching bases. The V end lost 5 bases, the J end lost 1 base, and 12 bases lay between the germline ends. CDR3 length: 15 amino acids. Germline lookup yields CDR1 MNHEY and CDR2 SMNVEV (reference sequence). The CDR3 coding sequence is TGTGCCAGCAGTAGTGGCACAGGGAGCAATCAGCCCCAGCATTTT. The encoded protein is CASSSGTGSNQPQHF.

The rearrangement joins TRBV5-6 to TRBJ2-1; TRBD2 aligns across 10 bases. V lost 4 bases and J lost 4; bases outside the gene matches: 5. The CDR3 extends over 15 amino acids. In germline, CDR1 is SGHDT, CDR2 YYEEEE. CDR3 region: CASSLLAGAYNEQFF. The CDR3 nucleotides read TGTGCCAGCAGCCTCCTAGCGGGAGCATACAATGAGCAGTTCTTC.

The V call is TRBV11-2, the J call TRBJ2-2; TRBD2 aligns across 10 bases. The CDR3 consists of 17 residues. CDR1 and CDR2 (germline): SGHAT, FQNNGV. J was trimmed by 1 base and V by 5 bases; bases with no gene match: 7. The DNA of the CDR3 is TGTGCCAGCAGCCGGGCACTAGCGGGGCTGAACACCGGGGAGCTGTTTTTT. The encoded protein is CASSRALAGLNTGELFF.

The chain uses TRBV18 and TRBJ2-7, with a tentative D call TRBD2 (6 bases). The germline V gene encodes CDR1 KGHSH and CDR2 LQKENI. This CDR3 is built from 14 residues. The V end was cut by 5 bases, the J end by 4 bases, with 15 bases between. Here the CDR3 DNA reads TGTGCCAGCTCATGGACCGGGAGTGAGTACGAGCAGTACTTC. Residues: CASSWTGSEYEQYF.

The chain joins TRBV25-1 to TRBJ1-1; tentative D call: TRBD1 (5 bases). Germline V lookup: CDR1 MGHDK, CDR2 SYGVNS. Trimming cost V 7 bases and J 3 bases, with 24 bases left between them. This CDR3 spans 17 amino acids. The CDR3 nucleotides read TGTGCCAGCACAAGTAATCAGGGTAGTGTAGCGGACACTGAAGCTTTCTTT. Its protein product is CASTSNQGSVADTEAFF.

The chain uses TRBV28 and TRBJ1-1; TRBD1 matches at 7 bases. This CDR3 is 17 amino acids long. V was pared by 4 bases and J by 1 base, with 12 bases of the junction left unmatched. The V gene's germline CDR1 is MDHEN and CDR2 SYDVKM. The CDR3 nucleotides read TGTGCCAGCAGTTGGGTAACAGGGGATTTTGGGAACACTGAAGCTTTCTTT. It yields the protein CASSWVTGDFGNTEAFF. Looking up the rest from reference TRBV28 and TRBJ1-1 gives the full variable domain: DVKVTQSSRYLVKRTGEKVFLECVQDMDHENMFWYRQDPGLGLRLIYFSYDVKMKEKGDIPEGYSVSREKKERFSLILESASTNQTSMYLCASSWVTGDFGNTEAFFGQGTRLTVV.

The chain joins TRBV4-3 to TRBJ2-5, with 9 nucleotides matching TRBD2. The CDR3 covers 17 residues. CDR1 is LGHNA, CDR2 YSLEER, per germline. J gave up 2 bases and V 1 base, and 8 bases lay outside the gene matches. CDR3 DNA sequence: TGCGCCAGCAGCCAAGCCTTCCCGGGACTAGCACAAGAGACCCAGTACTTC. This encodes CASSQAFPGLAQETQYF.

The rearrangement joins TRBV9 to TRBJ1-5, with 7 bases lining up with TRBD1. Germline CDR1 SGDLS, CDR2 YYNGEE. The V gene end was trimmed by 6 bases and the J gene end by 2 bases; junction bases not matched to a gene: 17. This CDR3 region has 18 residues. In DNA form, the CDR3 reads TGTGCCAGCACCATTAGCGGGACAGCGCTCTATGGCAATCAGCCCCAGCATTTT. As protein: CASTISGTALYGNQPQHF.

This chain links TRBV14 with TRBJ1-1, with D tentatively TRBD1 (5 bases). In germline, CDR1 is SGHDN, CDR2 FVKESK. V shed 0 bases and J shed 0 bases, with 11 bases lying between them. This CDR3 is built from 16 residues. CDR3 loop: CASSQDPREVNTEAFF. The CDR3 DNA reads TGTGCCAGCAGCCAAGATCCCAGGGAAGTGAACACTGAAGCTTTCTTT. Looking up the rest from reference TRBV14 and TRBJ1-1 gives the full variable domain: EAGVTQFPSHSVIEKGQTVTLRCDPISGHDNLYWYRRVMGKEIKFLLHFVKESKQDESGMPNNRFLAERTGGTYSTLKVQPAELEDSGVYFCASSQDPREVNTEAFFGQGTRLTVV.

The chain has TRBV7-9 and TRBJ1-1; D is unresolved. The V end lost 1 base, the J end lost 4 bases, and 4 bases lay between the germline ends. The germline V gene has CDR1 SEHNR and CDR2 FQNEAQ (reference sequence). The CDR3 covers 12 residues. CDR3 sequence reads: CASSLGSTEAFF. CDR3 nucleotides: TGTGCCAGCAGCTTAGGCAGCACTGAAGCTTTCTTT.

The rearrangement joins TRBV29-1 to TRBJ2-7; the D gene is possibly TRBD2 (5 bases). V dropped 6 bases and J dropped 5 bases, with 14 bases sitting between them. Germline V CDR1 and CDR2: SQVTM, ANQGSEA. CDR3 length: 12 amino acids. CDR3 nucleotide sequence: TGCAGCGTGGACGGGGAAGCGGACGAGCAGTACTTC. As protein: CSVDGEADEQYF.

The CDR3 nucleotides read TGCGCCAGCAGCTTGAGTGACAGTGAAGCTTTCTTT. Protein: CASSLSDSEAFF. The chain links TRBV5-1 to TRBJ1-1; tentative D call: TRBD1 (5 bases). This CDR3 has 12 residues. V was trimmed by 1 base and J by 7 bases, leaving 8 bases between them. Germline CDR1 SGHRS, CDR2 YFSETQ.

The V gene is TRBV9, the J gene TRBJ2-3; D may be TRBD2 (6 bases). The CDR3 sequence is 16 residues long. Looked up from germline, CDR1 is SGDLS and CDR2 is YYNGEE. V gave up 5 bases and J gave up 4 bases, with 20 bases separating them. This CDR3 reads CASSYRDSLFSDTQYF. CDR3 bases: TGTGCCAGCAGTTACCGGGACTCCTTGTTTTCAGATACGCAGTATTTT. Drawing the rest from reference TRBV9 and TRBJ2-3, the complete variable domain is DSGVTQTPKHLITATGQRVTLRCSPRSGDLSVYWYQQSLDQGLQFLIQYYNGEERAKGNILERFSAQQFPDLHSELNLSSLELGDSALYFCASSYRDSLFSDTQYFGPGTRLTVL.

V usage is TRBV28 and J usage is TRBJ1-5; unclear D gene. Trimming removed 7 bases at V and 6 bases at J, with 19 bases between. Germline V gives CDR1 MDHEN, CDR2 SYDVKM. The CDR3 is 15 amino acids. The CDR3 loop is CASTPNAPSGQPQHF. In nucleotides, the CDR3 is TGTGCCAGCACCCCAAATGCCCCATCGGGTCAGCCCCAGCATTTT. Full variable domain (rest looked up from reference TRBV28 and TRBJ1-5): DVKVTQSSRYLVKRTGEKVFLECVQDMDHENMFWYRQDPGLGLRLIYFSYDVKMKEKGDIPEGYSVSREKKERFSLILESASTNQTSMYLCASTPNAPSGQPQHFGDGTRLSIL.

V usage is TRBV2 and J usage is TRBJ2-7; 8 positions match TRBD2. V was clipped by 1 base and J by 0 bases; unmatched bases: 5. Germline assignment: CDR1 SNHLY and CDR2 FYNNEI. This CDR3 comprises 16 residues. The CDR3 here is CASSEGSSGSSYEQYF. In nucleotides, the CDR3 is TGTGCCAGCAGTGAAGGCTCTAGCGGGTCCTCCTACGAGCAGTACTTC.

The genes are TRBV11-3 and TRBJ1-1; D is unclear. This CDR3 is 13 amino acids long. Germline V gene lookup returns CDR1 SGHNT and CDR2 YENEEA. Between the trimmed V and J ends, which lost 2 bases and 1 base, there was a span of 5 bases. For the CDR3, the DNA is TGTGCCAGCAGCTTATACGGGAACACTGAAGCTTTCTTT. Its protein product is CASSLYGNTEAFF. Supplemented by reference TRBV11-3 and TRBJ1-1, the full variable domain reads EAGVVQSPRYKIIEKKQPVAFWCNPISGHNTLYWYLQNLGQGPELLIRYENEEAVDDSQLPKDRFSAERLKGVDSTLKIQPAELGDSAVYLCASSLYGNTEAFFGQGTRLTVV.

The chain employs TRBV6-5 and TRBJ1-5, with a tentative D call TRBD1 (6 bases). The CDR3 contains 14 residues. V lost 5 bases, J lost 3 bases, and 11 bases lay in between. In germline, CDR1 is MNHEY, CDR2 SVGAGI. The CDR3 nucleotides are TGTGCCAGCAGTGTACAGGGTAACAATCAGCCCCAGCATTTT. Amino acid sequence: CASSVQGNNQPQHF.

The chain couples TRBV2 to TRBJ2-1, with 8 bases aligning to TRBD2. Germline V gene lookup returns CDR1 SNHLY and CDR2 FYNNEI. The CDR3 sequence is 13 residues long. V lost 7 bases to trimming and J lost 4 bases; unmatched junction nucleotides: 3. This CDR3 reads CASTSGSYNEQFF. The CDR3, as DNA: TGTGCCAGCACCAGCGGGAGTTACAATGAGCAGTTCTTC.

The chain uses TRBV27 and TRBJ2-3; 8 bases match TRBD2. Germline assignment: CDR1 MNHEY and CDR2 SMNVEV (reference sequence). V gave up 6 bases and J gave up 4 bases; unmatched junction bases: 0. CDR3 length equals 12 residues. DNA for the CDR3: TGTGCCAGCAGACTAGCGGCAGATACGCAGTATTTT. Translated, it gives CASRLAADTQYF.

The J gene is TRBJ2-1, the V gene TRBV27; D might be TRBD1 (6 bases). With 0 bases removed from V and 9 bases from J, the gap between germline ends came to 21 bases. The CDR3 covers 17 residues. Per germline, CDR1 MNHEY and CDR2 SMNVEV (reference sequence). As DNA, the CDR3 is TGTGCCAGCAGTTTATCGGCCCAGGGGTCCCTCATCTTTGAGCAGTTCTTC. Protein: CASSLSAQGSLIFEQFF.

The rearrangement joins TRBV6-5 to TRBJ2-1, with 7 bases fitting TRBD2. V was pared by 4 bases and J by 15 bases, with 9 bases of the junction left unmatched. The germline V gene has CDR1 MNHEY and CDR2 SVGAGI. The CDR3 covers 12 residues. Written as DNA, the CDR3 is TGTGCCAGCAGTTCTGAGCGGGATACTAGGTTCTTC. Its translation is CASSSERDTRFF.

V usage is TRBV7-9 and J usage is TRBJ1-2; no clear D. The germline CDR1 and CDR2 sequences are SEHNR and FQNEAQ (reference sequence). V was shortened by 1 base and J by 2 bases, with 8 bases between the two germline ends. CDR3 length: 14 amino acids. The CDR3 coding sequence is TGTGCCAGCAGCTTAGGGTTCGAGAACTATGGCTACACCTTC. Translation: CASSLGFENYGYTF.

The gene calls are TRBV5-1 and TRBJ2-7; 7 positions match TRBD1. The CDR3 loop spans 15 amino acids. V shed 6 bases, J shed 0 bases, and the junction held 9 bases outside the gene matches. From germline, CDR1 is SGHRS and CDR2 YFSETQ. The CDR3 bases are TGCGCCAGCAAAATCAGACAGGGCGACTCCTACGAGCAGTACTTC. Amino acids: CASKIRQGDSYEQYF.

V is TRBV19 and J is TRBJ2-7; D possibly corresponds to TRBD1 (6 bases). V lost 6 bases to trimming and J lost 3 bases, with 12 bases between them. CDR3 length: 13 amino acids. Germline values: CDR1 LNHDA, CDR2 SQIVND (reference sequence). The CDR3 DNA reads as TGTGCCAGTAGACAGGGCCCCCTCTACGAGCAGTACTTC. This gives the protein CASRQGPLYEQYF.

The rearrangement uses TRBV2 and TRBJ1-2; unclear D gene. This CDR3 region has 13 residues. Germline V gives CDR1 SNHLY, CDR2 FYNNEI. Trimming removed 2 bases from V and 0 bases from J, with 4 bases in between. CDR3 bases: TGTGCCAGCAGTGAATCGGCTAACTATGGCTACACCTTC. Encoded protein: CASSESANYGYTF.

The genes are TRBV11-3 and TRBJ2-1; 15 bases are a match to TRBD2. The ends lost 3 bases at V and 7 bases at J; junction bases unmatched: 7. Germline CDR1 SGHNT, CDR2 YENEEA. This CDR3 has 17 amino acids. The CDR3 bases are TGTGCCAGCAGCTTCCCGGGACTAGCGGGAGGCAAGAATGAGCAGTTCTTC. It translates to CASSFPGLAGGKNEQFF.

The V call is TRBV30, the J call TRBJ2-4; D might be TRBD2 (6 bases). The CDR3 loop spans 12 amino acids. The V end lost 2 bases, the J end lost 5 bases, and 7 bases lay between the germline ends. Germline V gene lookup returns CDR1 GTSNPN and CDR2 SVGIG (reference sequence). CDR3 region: CAWSWEENIQYF. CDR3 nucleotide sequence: TGTGCCTGGAGTTGGGAGGAAAACATTCAGTACTTC.